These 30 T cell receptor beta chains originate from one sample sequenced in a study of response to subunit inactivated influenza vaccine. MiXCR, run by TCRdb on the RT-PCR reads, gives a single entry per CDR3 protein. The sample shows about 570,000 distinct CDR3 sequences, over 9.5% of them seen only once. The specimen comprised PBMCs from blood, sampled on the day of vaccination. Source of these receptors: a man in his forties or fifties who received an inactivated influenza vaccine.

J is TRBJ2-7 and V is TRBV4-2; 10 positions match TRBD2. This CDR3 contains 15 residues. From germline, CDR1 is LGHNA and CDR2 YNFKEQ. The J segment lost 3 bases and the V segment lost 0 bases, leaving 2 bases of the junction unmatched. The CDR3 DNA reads TGTGCCAGCAGCCAAGAAGGGACTAGCGACTACGAGCAGTACTTC. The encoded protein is CASSQEGTSDYEQYF.

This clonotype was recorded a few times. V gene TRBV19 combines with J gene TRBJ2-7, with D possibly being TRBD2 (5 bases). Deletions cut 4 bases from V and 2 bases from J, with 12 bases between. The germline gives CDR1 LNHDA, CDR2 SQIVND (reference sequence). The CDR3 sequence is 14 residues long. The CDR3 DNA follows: TGTGCCAGTAGTACTCGGACTGGAACCTACGAGCAGTACTTC. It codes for CASSTRTGTYEQYF.

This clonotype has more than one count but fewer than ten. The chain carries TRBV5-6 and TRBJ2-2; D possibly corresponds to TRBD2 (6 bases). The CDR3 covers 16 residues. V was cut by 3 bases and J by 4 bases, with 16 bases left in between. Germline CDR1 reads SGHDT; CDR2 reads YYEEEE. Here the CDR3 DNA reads TGTGCCAGCAGCTGGGTTCGGGACTCGGGCACCGGGGAGCTGTTTTTT. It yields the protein CASSWVRDSGTGELFF.

In nucleotides, the CDR3 is TGCAGTGCTCCCGGACTGGCATTCTTCACAGATACGCAGTATTTT. It specifies CSAPGLAFFTDTQYF. The chain recombines TRBV20-1 with TRBJ2-3, with D tentatively TRBD2 (5 bases). Germline V CDR1 and CDR2: DFQATT, SNEGSKA (reference sequence). V lost 5 bases and J 2 bases, leaving 17 bases between the germline ends. The CDR3 spans 15 residues.

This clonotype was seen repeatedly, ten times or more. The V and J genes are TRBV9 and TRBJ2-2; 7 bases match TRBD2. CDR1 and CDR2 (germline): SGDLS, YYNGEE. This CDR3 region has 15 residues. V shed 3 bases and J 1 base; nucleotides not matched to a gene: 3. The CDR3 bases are TGTGCCAGCAGCGGAGGGAGGGTGAACACCGGGGAGCTGTTTTTT. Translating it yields CASSGGRVNTGELFF.

The CDR3 coding sequence is TGTGCCAGCAGCGAGGGACTAGCGGGAGCGTTCGAGCAGTACTTC. Its protein is CASSEGLAGAFEQYF. This chain uses TRBV7-8 with TRBJ2-7; 14 nucleotides line up with TRBD2. Germline V gene sequence: CDR1 SGHVS, CDR2 FQNEAQ. The ends lost 5 bases at V and 6 bases at J; junction bases unmatched: 6. This CDR3 has 15 amino acids.

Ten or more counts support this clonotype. CDR3 sequence: CASSWAQTGWNTEAFF. The CDR3 DNA is TGCGCCAGCAGCTGGGCCCAGACAGGGTGGAACACTGAAGCTTTCTTT. V usage is TRBV5-1 and J usage is TRBJ1-1, with 7 bases identical to TRBD1. The CDR3 extends over 16 amino acids. Germline V gives CDR1 SGHRS, CDR2 YFSETQ. V lost 3 bases and J lost 1; bases outside the gene matches: 9.

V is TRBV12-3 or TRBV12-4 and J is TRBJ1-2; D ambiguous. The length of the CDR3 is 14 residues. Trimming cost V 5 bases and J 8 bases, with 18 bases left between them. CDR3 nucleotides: TGTGCCAGCAGTGCATCCCTCCAGGCAGCCGGCTACACCTTC. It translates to CASSASLQAAGYTF.

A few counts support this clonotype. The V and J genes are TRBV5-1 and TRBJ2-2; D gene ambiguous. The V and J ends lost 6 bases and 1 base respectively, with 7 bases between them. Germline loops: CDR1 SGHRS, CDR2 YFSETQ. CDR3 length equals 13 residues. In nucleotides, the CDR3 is TGCGCCAGCAATTTCGGGAACACCGGGGAGCTGTTTTTT. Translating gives CASNFGNTGELFF.

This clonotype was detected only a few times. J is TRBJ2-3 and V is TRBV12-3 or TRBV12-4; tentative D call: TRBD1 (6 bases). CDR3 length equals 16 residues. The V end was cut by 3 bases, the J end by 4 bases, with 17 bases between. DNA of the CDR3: TGTGCCAGCAGTTTTCATGGAAGGGGGATGGCAGATACGCAGTATTTT. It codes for CASSFHGRGMADTQYF.

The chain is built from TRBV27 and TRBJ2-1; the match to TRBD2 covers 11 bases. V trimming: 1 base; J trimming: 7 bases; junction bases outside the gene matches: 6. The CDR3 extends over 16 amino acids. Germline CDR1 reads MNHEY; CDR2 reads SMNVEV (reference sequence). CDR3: CASSLLASGRLNEQFF. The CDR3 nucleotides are TGTGCCAGCAGTTTATTGGCTAGCGGGAGGTTGAATGAGCAGTTCTTC.

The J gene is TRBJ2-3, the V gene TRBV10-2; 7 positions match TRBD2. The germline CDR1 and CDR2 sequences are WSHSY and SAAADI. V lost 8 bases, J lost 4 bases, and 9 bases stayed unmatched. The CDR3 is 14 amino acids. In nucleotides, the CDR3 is TGCGCCAGCGGGGACTACCCGATGGCAGATACGCAGTATTTT. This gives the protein CASGDYPMADTQYF.

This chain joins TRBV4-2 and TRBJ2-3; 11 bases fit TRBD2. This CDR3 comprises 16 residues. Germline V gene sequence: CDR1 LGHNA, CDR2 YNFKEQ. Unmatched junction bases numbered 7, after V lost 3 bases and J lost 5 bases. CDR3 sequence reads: CASSHIAGGPRDTQYF. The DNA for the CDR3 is TGTGCCAGCAGCCACATAGCGGGGGGGCCGAGAGATACGCAGTATTTT.

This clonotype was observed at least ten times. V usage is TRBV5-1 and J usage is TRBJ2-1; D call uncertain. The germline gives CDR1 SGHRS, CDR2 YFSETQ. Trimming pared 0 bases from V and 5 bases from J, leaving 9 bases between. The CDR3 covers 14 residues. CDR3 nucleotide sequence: TGCGCCAGCAGCTTGGGTAGGATGGACAATGAGCAGTTCTTC. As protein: CASSLGRMDNEQFF.

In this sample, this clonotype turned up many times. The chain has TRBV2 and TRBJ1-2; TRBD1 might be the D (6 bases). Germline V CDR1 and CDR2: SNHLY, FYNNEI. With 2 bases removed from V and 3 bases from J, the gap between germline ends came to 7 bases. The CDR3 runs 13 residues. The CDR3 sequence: CASSERGDYGYTF. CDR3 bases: TGTGCCAGCAGTGAAAGGGGGGACTATGGCTACACCTTC.

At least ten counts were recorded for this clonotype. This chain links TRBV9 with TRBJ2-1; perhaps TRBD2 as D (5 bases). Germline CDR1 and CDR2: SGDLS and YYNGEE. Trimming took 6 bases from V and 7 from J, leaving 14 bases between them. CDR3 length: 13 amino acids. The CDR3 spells CASKPSPGNEQFF. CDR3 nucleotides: TGTGCCAGCAAACCTAGCCCCGGGAATGAGCAGTTCTTC.

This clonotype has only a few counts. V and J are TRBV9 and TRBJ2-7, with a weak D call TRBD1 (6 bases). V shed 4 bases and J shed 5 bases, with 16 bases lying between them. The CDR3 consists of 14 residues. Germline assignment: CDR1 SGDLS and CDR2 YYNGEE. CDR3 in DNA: TGTGCCAGCAGCCCAAGGACAAGGGACAACGAGCAGTACTTC. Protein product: CASSPRTRDNEQYF.

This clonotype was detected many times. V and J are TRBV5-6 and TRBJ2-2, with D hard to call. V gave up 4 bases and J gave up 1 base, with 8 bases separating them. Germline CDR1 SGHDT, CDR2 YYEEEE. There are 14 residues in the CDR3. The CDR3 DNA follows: TGTGCCAGCAGCCCTTACAGGAACACCGGGGAGCTGTTTTTT. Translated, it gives CASSPYRNTGELFF.

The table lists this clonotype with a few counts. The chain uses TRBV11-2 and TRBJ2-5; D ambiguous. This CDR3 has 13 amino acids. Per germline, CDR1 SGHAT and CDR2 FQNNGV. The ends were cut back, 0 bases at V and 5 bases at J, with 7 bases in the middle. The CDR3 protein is CASSLEHTETQYF. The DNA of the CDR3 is TGTGCCAGCAGCTTAGAACATACTGAGACCCAGTACTTC.

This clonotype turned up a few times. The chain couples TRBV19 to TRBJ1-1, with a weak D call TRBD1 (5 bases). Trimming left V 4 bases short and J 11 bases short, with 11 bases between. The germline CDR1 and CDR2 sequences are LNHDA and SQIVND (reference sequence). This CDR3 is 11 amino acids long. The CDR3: CASSNYRGAFF. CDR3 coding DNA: TGTGCCAGTAGTAACTATCGGGGGGCTTTCTTT. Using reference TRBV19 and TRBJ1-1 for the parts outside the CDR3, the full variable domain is DGGITQSPKYLFRKEGQNVTLSCEQNLNHDAMYWYRQDPGQGLRLIYYSQIVNDFQKGDIAEGYSVSREKKESFPLTVTSAQKNPTAFYLCASSNYRGAFFGQGTRLTVV.

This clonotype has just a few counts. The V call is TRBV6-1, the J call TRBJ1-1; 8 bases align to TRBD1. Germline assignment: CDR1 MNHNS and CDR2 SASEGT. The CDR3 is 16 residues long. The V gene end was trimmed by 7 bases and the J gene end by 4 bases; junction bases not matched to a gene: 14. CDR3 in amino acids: CASTPRAGGMGTEAFF. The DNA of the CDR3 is TGTGCCAGCACCCCTCGGGCAGGGGGCATGGGCACTGAAGCTTTCTTT.

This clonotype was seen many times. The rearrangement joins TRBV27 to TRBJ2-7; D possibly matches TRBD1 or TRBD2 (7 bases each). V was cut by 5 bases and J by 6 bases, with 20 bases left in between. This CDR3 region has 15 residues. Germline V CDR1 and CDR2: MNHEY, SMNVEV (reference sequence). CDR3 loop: CASSPQGGYLREQYF. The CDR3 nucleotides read TGTGCCAGCAGTCCCCAGGGGGGGTACCTACGCGAGCAGTACTTC.

The CDR3 region is CASSLGGQVDYGYTF. The CDR3 nucleotides read TGTGCCAGCAGCTTAGGCGGACAGGTTGACTATGGCTACACCTTC. This chain links TRBV7-2 with TRBJ1-2; TRBD1 matches at 7 bases. V shed 1 base, J shed 3 bases, and the junction held 5 bases outside the gene matches. Germline V gene lookup returns CDR1 SGHTA and CDR2 FQGNSA. The CDR3 extends over 15 amino acids.

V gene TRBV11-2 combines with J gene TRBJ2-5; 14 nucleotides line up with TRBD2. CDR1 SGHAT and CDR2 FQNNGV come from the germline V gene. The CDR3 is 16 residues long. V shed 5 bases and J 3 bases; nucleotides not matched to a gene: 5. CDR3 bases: TGTGCCAGCAGCAGTGGGACTAGCGGGAGTAAAGAGACCCAGTACTTC. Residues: CASSSGTSGSKETQYF. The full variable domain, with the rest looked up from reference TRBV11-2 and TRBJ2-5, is EAGVAQSPRYKIIEKRQSVAFWCNPISGHATLYWYQQILGQGPKLLIQFQNNGVVDDSQLPKDRFSAERLKGVDSTLKIQPAKLEDSAVYLCASSSGTSGSKETQYFGPGTRLLVL.

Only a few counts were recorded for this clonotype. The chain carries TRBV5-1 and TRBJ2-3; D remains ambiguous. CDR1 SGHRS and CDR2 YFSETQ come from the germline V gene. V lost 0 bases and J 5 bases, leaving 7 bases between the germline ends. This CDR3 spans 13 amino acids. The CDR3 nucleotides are TGCGCCAGCAGCTTGGAGTGGGGAGATACGCAGTATTTT. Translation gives CASSLEWGDTQYF.

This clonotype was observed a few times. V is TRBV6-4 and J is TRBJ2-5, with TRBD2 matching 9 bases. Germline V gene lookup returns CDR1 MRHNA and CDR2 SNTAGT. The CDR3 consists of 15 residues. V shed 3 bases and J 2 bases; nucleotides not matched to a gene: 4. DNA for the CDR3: TGTGCCAGCAGTGAAGCGGGGGGTCCGCAAGAGACCCAGTACTTC. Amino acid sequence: CASSEAGGPQETQYF.

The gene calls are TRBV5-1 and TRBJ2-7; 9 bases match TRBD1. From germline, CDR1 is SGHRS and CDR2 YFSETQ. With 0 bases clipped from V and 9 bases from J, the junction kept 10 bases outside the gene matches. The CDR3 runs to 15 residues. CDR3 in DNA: TGCGCCAGCAGCTTGGACCGGGACAGGGTCTCGGGGCAGTACTTC. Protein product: CASSLDRDRVSGQYF.

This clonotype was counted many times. DNA of the CDR3: TGTGCCAGCAGCTTACGGGGATCTGGGGCCAACGTCCTGACTTTC. Protein sequence: CASSLRGSGANVLTF. V and J are TRBV12-3 or TRBV12-4 and TRBJ2-6; tentative D call: TRBD2 (5 bases). Trimming removed 6 bases from V and 1 base from J, with 10 bases in between. This CDR3 is built from 15 residues.

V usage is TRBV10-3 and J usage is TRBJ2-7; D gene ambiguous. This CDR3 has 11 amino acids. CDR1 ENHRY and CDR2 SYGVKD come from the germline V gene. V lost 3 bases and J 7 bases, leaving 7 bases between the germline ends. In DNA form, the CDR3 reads TGTGCCATCAGTGAACGGGCGGAGCAGTACTTC. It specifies CAISERAEQYF.

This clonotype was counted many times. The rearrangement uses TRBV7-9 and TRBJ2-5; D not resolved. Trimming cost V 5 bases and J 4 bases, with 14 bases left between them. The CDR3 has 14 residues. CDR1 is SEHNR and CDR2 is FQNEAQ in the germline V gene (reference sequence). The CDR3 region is CASSLRKGRETQYF. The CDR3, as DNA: TGTGCCAGCAGCCTGCGAAAGGGTCGAGAGACCCAGTACTTC.